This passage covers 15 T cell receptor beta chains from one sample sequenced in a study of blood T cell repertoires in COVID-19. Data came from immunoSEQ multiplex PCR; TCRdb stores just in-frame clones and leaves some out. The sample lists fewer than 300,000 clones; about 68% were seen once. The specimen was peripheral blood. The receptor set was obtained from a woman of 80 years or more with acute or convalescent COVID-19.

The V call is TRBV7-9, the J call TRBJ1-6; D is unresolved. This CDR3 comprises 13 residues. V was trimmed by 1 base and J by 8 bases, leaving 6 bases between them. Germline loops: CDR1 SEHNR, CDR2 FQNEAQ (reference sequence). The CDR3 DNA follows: TGTGCCAGCAGCTTAGTCGCAGATTCACCCCTCCACTTT. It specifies CASSLVADSPLHF. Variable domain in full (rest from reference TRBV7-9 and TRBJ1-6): DTGVSQNPRHKITKRGQNVTFRCDPISEHNRLYWYRQTLGQGPEFLTYFQNEAQLEKSRLLSDRFSAERPKGSFSTLEIQRTEQGDSAMYLCASSLVADSPLHFGNGTRLTVT.

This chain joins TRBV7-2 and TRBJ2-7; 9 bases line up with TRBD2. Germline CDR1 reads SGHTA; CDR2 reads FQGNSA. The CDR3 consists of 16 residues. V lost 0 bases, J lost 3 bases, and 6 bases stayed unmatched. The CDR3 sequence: CASSLAFTSGLYEQYF. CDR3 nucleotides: TGTGCCAGCAGCTTAGCGTTTACTAGCGGGCTCTACGAGCAGTACTTC.

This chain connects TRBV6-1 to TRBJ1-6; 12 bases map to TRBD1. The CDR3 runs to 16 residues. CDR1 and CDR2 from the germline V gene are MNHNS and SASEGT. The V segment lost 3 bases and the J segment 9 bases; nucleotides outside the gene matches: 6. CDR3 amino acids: CASSEGQGAGGSPLHF. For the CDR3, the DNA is TGTGCCAGCAGTGAGGGACAGGGGGCAGGAGGTTCACCCCTCCACTTT.

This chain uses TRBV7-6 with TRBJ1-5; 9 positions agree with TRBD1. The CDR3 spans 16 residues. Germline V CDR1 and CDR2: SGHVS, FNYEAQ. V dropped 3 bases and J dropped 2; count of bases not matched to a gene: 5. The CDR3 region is CASSFDRGDGNQPQHF. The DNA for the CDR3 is TGTGCCAGCAGCTTCGACAGGGGGGACGGCAATCAGCCCCAGCATTTT.

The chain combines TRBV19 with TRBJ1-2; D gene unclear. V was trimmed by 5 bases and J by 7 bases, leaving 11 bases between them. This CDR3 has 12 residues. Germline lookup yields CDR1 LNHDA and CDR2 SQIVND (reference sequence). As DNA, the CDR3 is TGTGCCAGTAGTGCCTGGAGCCTTGGCTACACCTTC. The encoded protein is CASSAWSLGYTF. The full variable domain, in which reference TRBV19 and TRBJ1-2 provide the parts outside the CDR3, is DGGITQSPKYLFRKEGQNVTLSCEQNLNHDAMYWYRQDPGQGLRLIYYSQIVNDFQKGDIAEGYSVSREKKESFPLTVTSAQKNPTAFYLCASSAWSLGYTFGSGTRLTVV.

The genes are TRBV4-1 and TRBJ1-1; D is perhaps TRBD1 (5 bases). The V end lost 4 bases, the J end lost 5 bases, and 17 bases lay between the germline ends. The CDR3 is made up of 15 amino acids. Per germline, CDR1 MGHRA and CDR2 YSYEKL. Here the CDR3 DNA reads TGCGCCAGCAGCCCTAATGGGGCTTGGCCGACTGAAGCTTTCTTT. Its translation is CASSPNGAWPTEAFF.

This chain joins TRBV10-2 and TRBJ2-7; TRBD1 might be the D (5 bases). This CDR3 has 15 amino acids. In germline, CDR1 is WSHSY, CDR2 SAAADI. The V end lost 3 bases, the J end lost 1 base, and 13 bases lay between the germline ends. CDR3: CASSDIERGSYEQYF. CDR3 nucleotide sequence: TGCGCCAGCAGTGACATAGAAAGGGGTTCCTACGAGCAGTACTTC.

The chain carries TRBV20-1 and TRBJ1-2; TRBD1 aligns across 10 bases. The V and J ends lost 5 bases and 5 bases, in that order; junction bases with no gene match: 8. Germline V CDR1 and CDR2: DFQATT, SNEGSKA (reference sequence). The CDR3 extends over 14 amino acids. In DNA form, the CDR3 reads TGCAGTGCTGGTGGGACAGGGGTCCTTTATGGCTACACCTTC. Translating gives CSAGGTGVLYGYTF.

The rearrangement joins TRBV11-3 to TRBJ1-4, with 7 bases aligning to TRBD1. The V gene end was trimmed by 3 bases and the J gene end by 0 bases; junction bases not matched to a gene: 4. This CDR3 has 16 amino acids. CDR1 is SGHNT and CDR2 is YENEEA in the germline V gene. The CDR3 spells CASSFGTVSTNEKLFF. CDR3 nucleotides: TGTGCCAGCAGCTTCGGGACAGTATCAACTAATGAAAAACTGTTTTTT.

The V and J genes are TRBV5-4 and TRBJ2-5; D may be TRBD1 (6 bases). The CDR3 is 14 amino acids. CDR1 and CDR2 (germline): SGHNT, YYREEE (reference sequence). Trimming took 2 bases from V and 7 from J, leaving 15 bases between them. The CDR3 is CASSFQGRTGTQYF. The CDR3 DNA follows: TGTGCCAGCAGCTTCCAGGGGCGAACGGGGACCCAGTACTTC.

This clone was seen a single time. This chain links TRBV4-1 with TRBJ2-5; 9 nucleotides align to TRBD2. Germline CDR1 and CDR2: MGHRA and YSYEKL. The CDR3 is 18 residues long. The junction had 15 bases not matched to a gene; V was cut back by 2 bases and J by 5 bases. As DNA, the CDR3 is TGCGCCAGCAGCCAAAACGGCGGGGGGGCCTTGGGTGCGGAGACCCAGTACTTC. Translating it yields CASSQNGGGALGAETQYF.

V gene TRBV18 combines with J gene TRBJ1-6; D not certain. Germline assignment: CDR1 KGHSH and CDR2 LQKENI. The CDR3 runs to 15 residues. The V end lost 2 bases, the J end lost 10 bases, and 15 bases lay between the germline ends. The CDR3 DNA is TGTGCCAGCTCACCAGAGGGAGCAGGAGGGTCACCCCTCCACTTT. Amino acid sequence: CASSPEGAGGSPLHF. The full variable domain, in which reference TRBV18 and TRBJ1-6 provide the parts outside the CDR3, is NAGVMQNPRHLVRRRGQEARLRCSPMKGHSHVYWYRQLPEEGLKFMVYLQKENIIDESGMPKERFSAEFPKEGPSILRIQQVVRGDSAAYFCASSPEGAGGSPLHFGNGTRLTVT.

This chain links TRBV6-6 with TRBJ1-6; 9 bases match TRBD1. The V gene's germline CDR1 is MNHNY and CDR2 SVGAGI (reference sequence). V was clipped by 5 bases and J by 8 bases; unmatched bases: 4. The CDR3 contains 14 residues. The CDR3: CASSRDRAYSPLHF. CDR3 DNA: TGTGCCAGCAGTAGGGACAGGGCCTATTCACCCCTCCACTTT.

The DNA of the CDR3 is TGTGCCAGCAGCGTAGCTAGTGGATACGGCTATGGCTACACCTTC. Its protein product is CASSVASGYGYGYTF. J is TRBJ1-2 and V is TRBV9; no clear D. Germline CDR1 is SGDLS and CDR2 is YYNGEE. The CDR3 covers 15 residues. Trimming stripped 0 bases from V and 4 bases from J, with 13 bases between.

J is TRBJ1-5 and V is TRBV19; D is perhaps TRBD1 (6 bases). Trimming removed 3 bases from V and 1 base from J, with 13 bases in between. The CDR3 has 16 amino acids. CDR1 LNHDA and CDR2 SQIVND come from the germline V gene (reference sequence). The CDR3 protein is CASSILLGASNQPQHF. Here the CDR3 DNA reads TGTGCCAGTAGTATCTTATTGGGGGCCAGCAATCAGCCCCAGCATTTT. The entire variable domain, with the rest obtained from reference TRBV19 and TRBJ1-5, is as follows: DGGITQSPKYLFRKEGQNVTLSCEQNLNHDAMYWYRQDPGQGLRLIYYSQIVNDFQKGDIAEGYSVSREKKESFPLTVTSAQKNPTAFYLCASSILLGASNQPQHFGDGTRLSIL.